The T cell receptor beta chain under discussion was sequenced for a study of CD8+ T cells in alopecia areata. Across the whole study: Treated patients were given oral tofacitinib, which was dosed at 5 to 10 mg twice daily.

Trimming removed 0 bases at V and 6 bases at J, with 9 bases between. The CDR3 extends over 15 amino acids. Germline V CDR1 and CDR2: MGHRA, YSYEKL. This sample's treatment: oral pan-JAK inhibitor, 5-10 mg twice daily. In regard to this clone: The target antigen is unknown.

It was cDNA, reverse transcribed from extracted RNA, that served as the sequencing template. The repertoire was sequenced with immunoSEQ multiplex PCR; TCRdb's copy has only in-frame clones and lacks some. The sample has around 200,000 clones, 64% seen once. Findings and limits, study-wide: Although TCR sharing was seen in mice, sharing across patients was less clear, possibly for HLA-related reasons. Expanded CD8+ clones among the top 100, and scalp clonality, were significantly decreased by tofacitinib.

The receptor's source is a human donor with alopecia areata. This rearrangement joins TRBV4-1 to TRBJ1-6; D possibly corresponds to TRBD1 (6 bases). The specimen comprised CD4+ T cells sorted from blood, sampled at week 4, from a patient treated with tofacitinib. As DNA, the CDR3 is TGCGCCAGCAGCCAAGATCTACAGGGTAATTCACCCCTCCACTTT. It codes for CASSQDLQGNSPLHF.